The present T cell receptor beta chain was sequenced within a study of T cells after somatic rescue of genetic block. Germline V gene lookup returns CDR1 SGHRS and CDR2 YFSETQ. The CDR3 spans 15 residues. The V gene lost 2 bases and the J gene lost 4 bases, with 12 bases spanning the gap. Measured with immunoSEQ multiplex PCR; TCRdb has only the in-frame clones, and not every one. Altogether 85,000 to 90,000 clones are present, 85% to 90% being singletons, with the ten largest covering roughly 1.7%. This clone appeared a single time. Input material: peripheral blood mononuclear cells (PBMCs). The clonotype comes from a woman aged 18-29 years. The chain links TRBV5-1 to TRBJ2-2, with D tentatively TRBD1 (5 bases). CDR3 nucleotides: TGCGCCAGCAGCTTCGCGACAGCCGCCACCGGGGAGCTGTTTTTT. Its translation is CASSFATAATGELFF.